These 27 T cell receptor beta chains were all obtained from the same sample, sequenced in a study of patients and donors after allogeneic stem cell transplantation. Each CDR3 protein is one row after TCRdb ran MiXCR on the RT-PCR reads. The data contain approximately 150,000 distinct CDR3 sequences, about 36% of them seen just once; the ten biggest clones take up around 50%. Sequenced: blood, either unsorted or a sorted T cell fraction (not recorded which). These receptors all come from a human donor who was either an allogeneic HSCT recipient or a stem cell or donor lymphocyte infusion donor (not recorded which). It is not recorded whose cells these are; they may come from a transplant donor.

V gene TRBV20-1 combines with J gene TRBJ2-7; a weak D match, TRBD1 (6 bases). The germline V gene encodes CDR1 DFQATT and CDR2 SNEGSKA (reference sequence). V was shortened by 5 bases and J by 4 bases, with 12 bases between the two germline ends. The CDR3 consists of 12 residues. The CDR3 sequence is CSAEGVGYEQYV. The CDR3 nucleotides read TGCAGTGCTGAGGGGGTCGGTTACGAGCAGTACGTC.

This clonotype was found a few times. The CDR3 region is CASVDRAYNEQFF. The CDR3 DNA sequence: TGTGCCAGCGTGGACAGGGCATACAATGAGCAGTTCTTC. The genes are TRBV12-3 or TRBV12-4 and TRBJ2-1, with 8 bases lining up with TRBD1. The J segment lost 4 bases and the V segment lost 8 bases, leaving 4 bases of the junction unmatched. This CDR3 comprises 13 residues.

This sequence joins TRBV7-9 and TRBJ1-1, with a weak D call TRBD1 (5 bases). This CDR3 is 15 amino acids long. Germline V gene sequence: CDR1 SEHNR, CDR2 FQNEAQ (reference sequence). The V and J ends lost 1 base and 4 bases respectively, with 13 bases between them. For the CDR3, the DNA is TGTGCCAGCAGCTTAGAATGGCAGGGCGGCACTGAAGCTTTCTTT. This codes for CASSLEWQGGTEAFF.

This chain links TRBV7-2 with TRBJ1-6; D unclear. Between the trimmed V and J ends, which lost 3 bases and 0 bases, there was a span of 9 bases. CDR1 is SGHTA, CDR2 FQGNSA, per germline. This CDR3 has 16 amino acids. The CDR3 region is CASSFGRPSYNSPLHF. The DNA of the CDR3 is TGTGCCAGCAGCTTCGGACGTCCCTCCTATAATTCACCCCTCCACTTT.

Only a few counts were recorded for this clonotype. This chain connects TRBV7-2 to TRBJ1-1; D is ambiguous. V lost 7 bases and J lost 8, with 23 bases in between. Per germline, CDR1 SGHTA and CDR2 FQGNSA. The CDR3 totals 15 residues. Here the CDR3 DNA reads TGTGCCAGCACCCATCCGGGCGCGTCCACTTACGAAGCTTTCTTT. Protein: CASTHPGASTYEAFF. The full variable domain, rest sourced from reference TRBV7-2 and TRBJ1-1, is GAGVSQSPSNKVTEKGKDVELRCDPISGHTALYWYRQSLGQGLEFLIYFQGNSAPDKSGLPSDRFSAERTGGSVSTLTIQRTQQEDSAVYLCASTHPGASTYEAFFGQGTRLTVV.

The sample holds many counts of this clonotype. The chain combines TRBV6-5 with TRBJ1-2; 7 bases align to TRBD1. The V gene end was trimmed by 5 bases and the J gene end by 8 bases; junction bases not matched to a gene: 8. The germline V gene has CDR1 MNHEY and CDR2 SVGAGI. This CDR3 has 13 residues. CDR3 DNA: TGTGCCAGCAGTCCGACAGGGTCTAAGGGCTACACCTTC. It yields the protein CASSPTGSKGYTF.

This clonotype was detected only a few times. The chain couples TRBV2 to TRBJ1-1; D ambiguous. Germline CDR1 SNHLY, CDR2 FYNNEI. This CDR3 is 15 amino acids long. The V end was cut by 3 bases, the J end by 2 bases, with 13 bases between. The CDR3 sequence is CASSEEVQVNTEAFF. The CDR3 DNA sequence: TGTGCCAGCAGTGAGGAGGTACAAGTTAACACTGAAGCTTTCTTT.

This clonotype appeared once. The chain joins TRBV27 to TRBJ2-1; 7 bases match TRBD1. CDR3 size: 15 residues. V lost 5 bases and J lost 1; bases outside the gene matches: 5. In germline, CDR1 is MNHEY, CDR2 SMNVEV (reference sequence). The CDR3 loop is CASSPSGQSYNEQFF. Here the CDR3 DNA reads TGTGCCAGCAGTCCCTCGGGACAGTCCTACAATGAGCAGTTCTTC.

This clonotype was seen only a few times. V usage is TRBV2 and J usage is TRBJ2-3; no definite D call. V was clipped by 3 bases and J by 0 bases, with 1 base between them. Germline V gene sequence: CDR1 SNHLY, CDR2 FYNNEI. The CDR3 runs to 12 residues. Here the CDR3 reads CASSDSTDTQYF. DNA for the CDR3: TGTGCCAGCAGTGACAGCACAGATACGCAGTATTTT.

In nucleotides, the CDR3 is TGTGCCAGCAGTTTGGGGACAGGGGGCTATGGCTACACCTTC. Translating it yields CASSLGTGGYGYTF. The J gene is TRBJ1-2, the V gene TRBV12-3 or TRBV12-4; 11 bases fit TRBD1. The CDR3 runs to 14 residues. The V gene end was trimmed by 3 bases and the J gene end by 4 bases; junction bases not matched to a gene: 1.

The V and J genes are TRBV2 and TRBJ1-5, with TRBD1 matching 8 bases. V lost 9 bases and J lost 4; bases outside the gene matches: 2. The V gene's germline CDR1 is SNHLY and CDR2 FYNNEI. The CDR3 totals 12 residues. CDR3 sequence (DNA): TGTGCCAGGGGGACAGGAAATCAGCCCCAGCATTTT. The encoded protein is CARGTGNQPQHF.

The chain is built from TRBV7-2 and TRBJ2-2; no firm D call. Germline V gene lookup returns CDR1 SGHTA and CDR2 FQGNSA. Trimming left V 4 bases short and J 5 bases short, with 8 bases between. The CDR3 contains 13 residues. This CDR3 is CASSSAGTGELFF. DNA of the CDR3: TGTGCCAGCAGCTCTGCCGGAACCGGGGAGCTGTTTTTT. The entire variable domain, with the rest obtained from reference TRBV7-2 and TRBJ2-2, is as follows: GAGVSQSPSNKVTEKGKDVELRCDPISGHTALYWYRQSLGQGLEFLIYFQGNSAPDKSGLPSDRFSAERTGGSVSTLTIQRTQQEDSAVYLCASSSAGTGELFFGEGSRLTVL.

The CDR3 DNA follows: TGTGCCAGCAGTTTAGAGATAGGGGGTGGGCGCAATCAGCCCCAGCATTTT. Its translation is CASSLEIGGGRNQPQHF. The chain carries TRBV12-3 or TRBV12-4 and TRBJ1-5; the D gene is possibly TRBD1 (6 bases). V lost 1 base and J lost 2, with 15 bases in between. The CDR3 covers 17 residues.

This clonotype occurred a few times. The V call is TRBV20-1, the J call TRBJ1-1, with D unclear. Trimming left V 5 bases short and J 4 bases short, with 8 bases between. The CDR3 has 11 residues. Germline V gene lookup returns CDR1 DFQATT and CDR2 SNEGSKA (reference sequence). Here the CDR3 DNA reads TGCAGTGCTCCCCGGGTCACTGAAGCTTTCTTT. It translates to CSAPRVTEAFF.

This clonotype showed up just a few times. The V gene is TRBV12-3 or TRBV12-4, the J gene TRBJ1-5, with D hard to call. The V and J ends lost 7 bases and 1 base respectively, with 11 bases between them. The CDR3 covers 14 residues. The CDR3 here is CASNQDLSNQPQHF. CDR3 nucleotides: TGTGCCAGCAATCAGGACCTAAGCAATCAGCCCCAGCATTTT.

This clonotype was observed a handful of times. The V gene is TRBV12-3 or TRBV12-4, the J gene TRBJ1-6; D possibly corresponds to TRBD1 (5 bases). V was pared by 8 bases and J by 7 bases, with 15 bases between. The length of the CDR3 is 14 residues. The CDR3 here is CASSTEGWNSPLHF. CDR3 bases: TGTGCCAGCTCAACCGAGGGGTGGAATTCACCCCTCCACTTT.

This clonotype was observed once. One junction end disagrees with the germline gene, perhaps due to a read error. The gene calls are TRBV7-7 and TRBJ2-5, with D perhaps TRBD1 (6 bases). The CDR3 consists of 14 residues. Germline loops: CDR1 SSHAT, CDR2 FNYEAQ (reference sequence). The CDR3, as DNA: TGTGCTAGCAGCCACAGGGTTGGGGCAGAGACCCAGTACTTC. Amino acids: CASSHRVGAETQYF.

This chain connects TRBV10-3 to TRBJ1-1; a weak D match, TRBD1 (5 bases). Germline CDR1 and CDR2: ENHRY and SYGVKD. This CDR3 region has 15 residues. V was shortened by 4 bases and J by 5 bases, with 17 bases between the two germline ends. CDR3 nucleotide sequence: TGTGCCATCAGTGTCGGGACGCCACGAGGGACTGAAGCTTTCTTT. Its protein product is CAISVGTPRGTEAFF.

This clonotype has just a few counts. V is TRBV24-1 and J is TRBJ2-7, with TRBD1 matching 8 bases. From germline, CDR1 is KGHDR and CDR2 SFDVKD. V lost 7 bases to trimming and J lost 8 bases; unmatched junction nucleotides: 15. The CDR3 length is 15 residues. This CDR3 reads CATSLSDDRGGKQYF. CDR3 DNA sequence: TGTGCCACCAGCCTTTCTGACGACAGGGGAGGCAAGCAGTACTTC.

This clonotype was picked up a small number of times. The chain recombines TRBV5-6 with TRBJ1-3; D remains unclear. There are 14 residues in the CDR3. Germline-derived CDR1 and CDR2 are SGHDT and YYEEEE. V was shortened by 3 bases and J by 2 bases, with 9 bases between the two germline ends. CDR3 loop: CASSYIGAGNTIYF. DNA of the CDR3: TGTGCCAGCAGCTATATAGGAGCTGGAAACACCATATATTTT.

The chain has TRBV29-1 and TRBJ1-2; a possible D gene is TRBD1 (6 bases). CDR1 is SQVTM and CDR2 is ANQGSEA in the germline V gene. The CDR3 is 12 residues long. V was cut by 8 bases and J by 6 bases, with 16 bases left in between. CDR3 region: CSSGGGADGYTF. CDR3 nucleotide sequence: TGCAGCTCGGGTGGGGGGGCTGATGGCTACACCTTC.

The chain joins TRBV28 to TRBJ1-2, with 7 nucleotides matching TRBD1. The ends lost 5 bases at V and 3 bases at J; junction bases unmatched: 18. This CDR3 has 18 residues. CDR1 and CDR2 from the germline V gene are MDHEN and SYDVKM. This CDR3 is CASSLNSGQPLEDYGYTF. CDR3 bases: TGTGCCAGCAGTCTAAACTCGGGACAGCCCCTGGAGGACTATGGCTACACCTTC.

The chain recombines TRBV18 with TRBJ1-1, with 8 bases fitting TRBD1. V lost 5 bases and J lost 1; bases outside the gene matches: 6. CDR1 KGHSH and CDR2 LQKENI come from the germline V gene. The CDR3 runs 15 residues. CDR3 amino acids: CASSATGDGNTEAFF. Written as DNA, the CDR3 is TGTGCCAGCTCAGCGACAGGGGATGGGAACACTGAAGCTTTCTTT.

The V call is TRBV24-1, the J call TRBJ2-1; D remains ambiguous. The CDR3 has 16 amino acids. The germline V gene has CDR1 KGHDR and CDR2 SFDVKD. With 1 base removed from V and 4 bases from J, the gap between germline ends came to 13 bases. CDR3 residues: CATSDLRPRSYNEQFF. The CDR3 nucleotides read TGTGCCACCAGTGATTTAAGGCCCAGGTCTTACAATGAGCAGTTCTTC.

The chain links TRBV7-3 to TRBJ2-5, with D perhaps TRBD1 (6 bases). V was clipped by 4 bases and J by 10 bases, with 16 bases between them. Germline V lookup: CDR1 SGHTA, CDR2 FQGTGA. The CDR3 covers 13 residues. DNA of the CDR3: TGTGCCAGCAGCTCAACAGGGTTACATAACCAGTACTTC. Translation gives CASSSTGLHNQYF.

This clonotype was recorded a few times. The gene calls are TRBV20-1 and TRBJ1-5; D is possibly TRBD1 (5 bases). V lost 3 bases and J 5 bases, leaving 8 bases between the germline ends. The germline CDR1 and CDR2 sequences are DFQATT and SNEGSKA (reference sequence). This CDR3 contains 12 residues. The CDR3: CSASDRDQPQHF. The CDR3 bases are TGCAGTGCTAGCGACAGAGATCAGCCCCAGCATTTT.

This clonotype occurred a few times. J is TRBJ1-3 and V is TRBV20-1; possible D gene TRBD1, 6 bases. Germline V gene data show CDR1 as DFQATT and CDR2 as SNEGSKA (reference sequence). Deletions cut 0 bases from V and 4 bases from J, with 16 bases between. The CDR3 spans 16 residues. The DNA of the CDR3 is TGCAGTGCTAGAGATGAGGTGTGGGGGGCAGGAAACACCATATATTTT. Translation gives CSARDEVWGAGNTIYF.